This T cell receptor (beta chain) originates from a study of T cell changes during pregnancy in multiple sclerosis. Clones were sequenced by immunoSEQ multiplex PCR, and TCRdb holds only the in-frame ones, with some missing. Of tens of thousands of clones listed, 90% to 95% are singletons. Germline CDR1 reads SQVTM; CDR2 reads ANQGSEA. With V trimmed by 7 bases and J by 0 bases, 3 bases remained unmatched. The CDR3 spans 12 residues. The TCR sequence derives from a female donor in good health, enrolled as a control in a pregnancy study. The chain combines TRBV29-1 with TRBJ2-7, with 7 bases that match TRBD1. Sequencing was performed on peripheral blood, taken in the first trimester of pregnancy. Here the CDR3 reads CSAGQDSYEQYF. CDR3 coding DNA: TGCAGCGCTGGACAGGACTCCTACGAGCAGTACTTC.